This TCR beta chain was recovered during a study of OX40 agonist ivuxolimab in advanced cancers. Study at large: Across the patients, intravenous ivuxolimab was delivered every 2 weeks at 0.01 to 10 mg/kg. Partial responses were achieved by three patients, one with hepatocellular carcinoma and two with cutaneous melanoma. Findings of the study overall: By week 6 at 0.1 to 3.0 mg/kg, blood CD4+ and CD8+ T cells had expanded clonally.

This table comes from immunoSEQ multiplex PCR, and its TCRdb copy is limited to in-frame clones, with some not included. The repertoire holds some 66,000 clones, with about 85% as singletons. The CDR3 covers 12 residues. Deletions cut 2 bases from V and 2 bases from J, with 3 bases between. Germline CDR1 and CDR2: SGHRS and YFSETQ. Notes on this clone: Its target is not known.

The source is an adult with an advanced solid tumor such as melanoma, head and neck, liver or kidney cancer. This chain joins TRBV5-1 and TRBJ2-3; D is unresolved. The material was CD4+ or CD8+ T cells sorted from blood, obtained in a trial of the OX40 agonist ivuxolimab. DNA for the CDR3: TGCGCCAGCAGCTTTATCACAGATACGCAGTATTTT. This translates into CASSFITDTQYF.